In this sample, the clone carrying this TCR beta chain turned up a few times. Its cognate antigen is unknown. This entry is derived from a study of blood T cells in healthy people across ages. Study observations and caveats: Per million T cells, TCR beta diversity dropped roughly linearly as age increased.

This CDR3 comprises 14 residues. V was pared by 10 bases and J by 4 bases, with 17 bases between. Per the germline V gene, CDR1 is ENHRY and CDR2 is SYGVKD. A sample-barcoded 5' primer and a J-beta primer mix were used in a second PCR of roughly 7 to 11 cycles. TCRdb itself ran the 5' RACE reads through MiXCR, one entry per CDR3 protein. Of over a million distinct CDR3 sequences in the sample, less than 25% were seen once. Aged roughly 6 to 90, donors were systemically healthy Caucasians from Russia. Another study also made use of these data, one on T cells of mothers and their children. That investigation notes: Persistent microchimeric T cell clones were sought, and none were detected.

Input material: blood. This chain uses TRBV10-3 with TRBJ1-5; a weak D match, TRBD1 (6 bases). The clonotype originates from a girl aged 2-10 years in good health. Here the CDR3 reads CATRGGNRNQPQHF. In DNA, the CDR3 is TGTGCCACCCGAGGGGGAAATCGGAATCAGCCCCAGCATTTT.